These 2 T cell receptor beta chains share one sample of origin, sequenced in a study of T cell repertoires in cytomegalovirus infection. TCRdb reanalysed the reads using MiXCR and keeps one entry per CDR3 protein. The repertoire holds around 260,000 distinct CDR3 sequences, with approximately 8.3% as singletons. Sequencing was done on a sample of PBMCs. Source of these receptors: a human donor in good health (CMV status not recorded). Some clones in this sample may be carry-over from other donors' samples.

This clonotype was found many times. Written as DNA, the CDR3 is TGTGCCAGCAGCACAGACGGGACAGTCTATGGCTACACCTTC. Its protein is CASSTDGTVYGYTF. The chain uses TRBV14 and TRBJ1-2, with TRBD1 matching 7 bases. Germline lookup yields CDR1 SGHDN and CDR2 FVKESK. This CDR3 has 14 residues. V lost 5 bases to trimming and J lost 4 bases; unmatched junction nucleotides: 7.

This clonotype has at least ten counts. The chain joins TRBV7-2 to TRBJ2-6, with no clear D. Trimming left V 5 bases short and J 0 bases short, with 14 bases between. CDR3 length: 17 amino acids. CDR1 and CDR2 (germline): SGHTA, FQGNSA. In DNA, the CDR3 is TGTGCCAGCAGCCCACGCCCTACGGGCTCTGGGGCCAACGTCCTGACTTTC. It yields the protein CASSPRPTGSGANVLTF.